One sample yielded the 22 T cell receptor beta chains listed below, sequenced in a study of long-term antiretroviral therapy in people with HIV. Runs used v3.0 of the immunoSEQ assay and were done at survey level. Clones were sequenced by immunoSEQ multiplex PCR, and TCRdb holds only the in-frame ones, with some missing. The data contain more than 25,000 clones, roughly 87% of them seen just once; the ten biggest clones take up roughly 1%. This sample comprised unsorted PBMCs, obtained 2 years after starting antiretroviral therapy. The receptors were gathered from a man in his forties or fifties with HIV.

The chain is built from TRBV7-9 and TRBJ1-1; tentative D call: TRBD1 (6 bases). The CDR3 is made up of 14 amino acids. CDR1 is SEHNR and CDR2 is FQNEAQ in the germline V gene (reference sequence). Trimming cost V 2 bases and J 0 bases, with 7 bases left between them. CDR3 sequence: CASSLQGMNTEAFF. The DNA for the CDR3 is TGTGCCAGCAGCTTACAGGGGATGAACACTGAAGCTTTCTTT.

The chain carries TRBV4-3 and TRBJ2-1; no clear D gene. The ends were cut back, 4 bases at V and 7 bases at J, with 11 bases in the middle. Germline-derived CDR1 and CDR2 are LGHNA and YSLEER. The CDR3 is 13 amino acids. The CDR3 DNA reads as TGCGCCAGCAGCCCTGACATTGGGAATGAGCAGTTCTTC. Its translation is CASSPDIGNEQFF.

The rearrangement joins TRBV5-4 to TRBJ2-1; 9 nucleotides match TRBD2. CDR3 size: 14 residues. Germline V gene lookup returns CDR1 SGHNT and CDR2 YYREEE (reference sequence). Germline trimming cut 4 bases from V and 9 bases from J; bases unmatched to any gene: 8. The DNA of the CDR3 is TGTGCCAGCAGCGCCGGGACTAGCTTTCGTGAGCAGTTCTTC. The encoded protein is CASSAGTSFREQFF.

Note on this clone: At one end the junction does not follow the germline gene, possibly because of a read error. This chain links TRBV7-7 with TRBJ2-5; tentatively, D is TRBD2 (5 bases). CDR1 is SSHAT and CDR2 is FNYEAQ in the germline V gene (reference sequence). The CDR3 has 16 amino acids. In DNA, the CDR3 is TGTGCTAGCAGCCCCTCCGTTTCGGGGTGGGGAGAGACCCAGTACTTC. Its translation is CASSPSVSGWGETQYF.

This rearrangement joins TRBV30 to TRBJ1-2; 10 nucleotides agree with TRBD1. This CDR3 is built from 14 residues. CDR1 GTSNPN and CDR2 SVGIG come from the germline V gene (reference sequence). Unmatched junction bases numbered 9, after V lost 4 bases and J lost 7 bases. The CDR3 DNA reads as TGTGCCTGGAAACGGACAGGGGGAGTGGGTGGCTACACCTTC. Translating gives CAWKRTGGVGGYTF.

This clone was counted once. This chain links TRBV2 with TRBJ1-3, with D unclear. The CDR3 loop spans 16 amino acids. V lost 3 bases to trimming and J lost 0 bases, with 12 bases between them. CDR1 and CDR2 from the germline V gene are SNHLY and FYNNEI. This CDR3 reads CASSEVHRSSGNTIYF. In DNA, the CDR3 is TGTGCCAGCAGTGAGGTTCACCGCAGCTCTGGAAACACCATATATTTT.

The V call is TRBV19, the J call TRBJ1-5; D ambiguous. V lost 1 base to trimming and J lost 3 bases, with 10 bases between them. The CDR3 sequence is 15 residues long. The germline V gene encodes CDR1 LNHDA and CDR2 SQIVND (reference sequence). CDR3 sequence: CASSIVNWFNQPQHF. The CDR3 coding sequence is TGTGCCAGTAGTATAGTGAACTGGTTCAATCAGCCCCAGCATTTT. The whole variable domain, filled in from reference TRBV19 and TRBJ1-5, reads DGGITQSPKYLFRKEGQNVTLSCEQNLNHDAMYWYRQDPGQGLRLIYYSQIVNDFQKGDIAEGYSVSREKKESFPLTVTSAQKNPTAFYLCASSIVNWFNQPQHFGDGTRLSIL.

The chain links TRBV6-6 to TRBJ2-7; either TRBD1 or TRBD2 may fit D (5 bases each). CDR1 MNHNY and CDR2 SVGAGI come from the germline V gene (reference sequence). The CDR3 is made up of 15 amino acids. The germline V and J ends were trimmed by 0 bases and 0 bases, with 9 bases remaining between them. The CDR3, as DNA: TGTGCCAGCAGTTACTCGGCAGGGAGCTCCTACGAGCAGTACTTC. Amino acid sequence: CASSYSAGSSYEQYF.

The genes are TRBV6-5 and TRBJ2-7; 9 bases are a match to TRBD1. The CDR3 covers 14 residues. V dropped 6 bases and J dropped 3; count of bases not matched to a gene: 6. Germline loops: CDR1 MNHEY, CDR2 SVGAGI. DNA of the CDR3: TGTGCCAGCAGCAGGGACAGGGCGAGCTACGAGCAGTACTTC. This gives the protein CASSRDRASYEQYF.

The chain has TRBV10-2 and TRBJ2-2; no clear D gene. This CDR3 region has 15 residues. The V gene lost 4 bases and the J gene lost 1 base, with 10 bases spanning the gap. Germline CDR1 and CDR2: WSHSY and SAAADI. The DNA for the CDR3 is TGCGCCAGCAGTGGCGTGCGTTTGAACACCGGGGAGCTGTTTTTT. This gives the protein CASSGVRLNTGELFF.

The chain carries TRBV27 and TRBJ2-7; weak D call: TRBD2 (5 bases). CDR1 is MNHEY and CDR2 is SMNVEV in the germline V gene (reference sequence). The CDR3 runs to 14 residues. The V end lost 1 base, the J end lost 2 bases, and 9 bases lay between the germline ends. The CDR3 sequence: CASSLLGDTYEQYF. The CDR3 nucleotides read TGTGCCAGCAGTTTATTGGGAGATACCTACGAGCAGTACTTC.

The CDR3 region has the DNA TGTGCCAGTCTCTATATAGGGACAGACTATGGCTACACCTTC. Its translation: CASLYIGTDYGYTF. The rearrangement uses TRBV19 and TRBJ1-2, with TRBD1 identical over 7 bases. The CDR3 has 14 amino acids. The germline gives CDR1 LNHDA, CDR2 SQIVND (reference sequence). V lost 8 bases, J lost 3 bases, and 9 bases stayed unmatched.

The chain employs TRBV6-5 and TRBJ2-7, with 10 nucleotides matching TRBD2. The CDR3 covers 14 residues. The V gene's germline CDR1 is MNHEY and CDR2 SVGAGI. The V gene end was trimmed by 2 bases and the J gene end by 4 bases; junction bases not matched to a gene: 2. CDR3 residues: CASSYRTSGYEQYF. The DNA of the CDR3 is TGTGCCAGCAGTTACCGGACTAGCGGTTACGAGCAGTACTTC.

The chain recombines TRBV6-5 with TRBJ1-5, with TRBD1 matching 7 bases. J gave up 7 bases and V 2 bases, and 5 bases lay outside the gene matches. This CDR3 is built from 14 residues. CDR1 and CDR2 from the germline V gene are MNHEY and SVGAGI. CDR3 DNA sequence: TGTGCCAGCAGTTACGACAGGGCCGGACAGCCCCAGCATTTT. Translating it yields CASSYDRAGQPQHF.

The rearrangement joins TRBV30 to TRBJ2-1; 8 positions agree with TRBD2. Per the germline V gene, CDR1 is GTSNPN and CDR2 is SVGIG (reference sequence). The trim removed 8 bases at V and 2 bases at J, leaving 17 bases unmatched. This CDR3 has 17 residues. CDR3 in DNA: TGTGCCGGTCGTAGGGGGTTAGCGGGGAGAACCTACAATGAGCAGTTCTTC. It yields the protein CAGRRGLAGRTYNEQFF. Based on the CDR3 plus reference TRBV30 and TRBJ2-1, the full variable domain is SQTIHQWPATLVQPVGSPLSLECTVEGTSNPNLYWYRQAAGRGLQLLFYSVGIGQISSEVPQNLSASRPQDRQFILSSKKLLLSDSGFYLCAGRRGLAGRTYNEQFFGPGTRLTVL.

The chain combines TRBV28 with TRBJ2-5; a weak D match, TRBD1 (6 bases). Trimming took 6 bases from V and 2 from J, leaving 16 bases between them. Germline-derived CDR1 and CDR2 are MDHEN and SYDVKM. The CDR3 has 15 amino acids. CDR3: CASSPQGYEQETQYF. In DNA form, the CDR3 reads TGTGCCAGCAGCCCACAGGGATACGAACAAGAGACCCAGTACTTC.

The chain employs TRBV4-1 and TRBJ2-1, with D unresolved. The V gene lost 1 base and the J gene lost 10 bases, with 8 bases spanning the gap. CDR1 and CDR2 (germline): MGHRA, YSYEKL. The CDR3 totals 12 residues. CDR3: CASSQGKLEQFF. The CDR3 coding sequence is TGCGCCAGCAGCCAAGGTAAACTCGAGCAGTTCTTC.

The chain carries TRBV15 and TRBJ2-3, with 8 bases lining up with TRBD2. Germline-derived CDR1 and CDR2 are LNHNV and YYDKDF (reference sequence). Unmatched junction bases numbered 6, after V lost 1 base and J lost 3 bases. CDR3 length equals 16 residues. Written as DNA, the CDR3 is TGTGCCACCAGCAGAGTGCGGGGGGCTGGGACAGATACGCAGTATTTT. It yields the protein CATSRVRGAGTDTQYF.

This chain uses TRBV29-1 with TRBJ2-7; TRBD1 aligns across 7 bases. The germline V gene has CDR1 SQVTM and CDR2 ANQGSEA. This CDR3 is 14 amino acids long. V was clipped by 7 bases and J by 7 bases; unmatched bases: 16. CDR3 DNA sequence: TGCAGCGGATCAGGGGGATCAGGGCCTCGTGAGCAGTACTTC. Encoded protein: CSGSGGSGPREQYF.

The chain is built from TRBV5-1 and TRBJ1-6; TRBD1 is a possible D gene (5 bases). The CDR3 covers 15 residues. The V and J ends lost 5 bases and 5 bases respectively, with 14 bases between them. CDR1 and CDR2 from the germline V gene are SGHRS and YFSETQ. The CDR3 loop reads CASRYGGMDNSPLHF. The CDR3, as DNA: TGCGCCAGCAGATACGGGGGGATGGATAATTCACCCCTCCACTTT.

The J gene is TRBJ2-7, the V gene TRBV6-5, with D possibly TRBD1 on 5 matching bases. V was clipped by 0 bases and J by 3 bases, with 15 bases between them. Germline V gene lookup returns CDR1 MNHEY and CDR2 SVGAGI. The CDR3 covers 16 residues. CDR3 sequence: CASSYSGLAIDYEQYF. CDR3 DNA sequence: TGTGCCAGCAGTTACTCGGGGCTGGCCATTGACTACGAGCAGTACTTC.

The genes are TRBV19 and TRBJ1-3; tentative D call: TRBD1 (5 bases). Germline values: CDR1 LNHDA, CDR2 SQIVND (reference sequence). V lost 1 base to trimming and J lost 9 bases, with 16 bases between them. The CDR3 is made up of 15 amino acids. The CDR3 protein is CASSIGSAGRSTIYF. CDR3 DNA sequence: TGTGCCAGTAGTATAGGGTCGGCAGGGCGGTCCACCATATATTTT.